This T cell receptor beta chain was sequenced in a study of blood T cell repertoires in COVID-19. Study in general: Material from acute and convalescent COVID-19 was sourced from the United States, Italy and Spain. The analysed material was cDNA or gDNA that came from T cells, B-cell-depleted T cells, or PBMCs.

The V gene's germline CDR1 is LNHDA and CDR2 SQIVND (reference sequence). J was trimmed by 10 bases and V by 4 bases; bases with no gene match: 4. CDR3 length: 13 amino acids. Original processing methods: Quantification of nucleated cells was approximated via reference gene primer amplification. The data were produced by immunoSEQ multiplex PCR, yet TCRdb's version contains in-frame clones alone and is incomplete. V, J and clone size reflect that table, while D and trimming were determined from the DNA. The sample shows about 380,000 clones, around 87% of them seen only once. This rearrangement joins TRBV19 to TRBJ1-6; 7 bases map to TRBD1. The specimen was peripheral blood. The TCR was taken from a man younger than 30 with active or convalescent COVID-19. This CDR3 reads CASSNQGVSPLHF. Here the CDR3 DNA reads TGTGCCAGTAGTAACCAGGGGGTGTCACCCCTCCACTTT.